These T cell receptor beta chains were read from a single sample in a study of OX40 agonist ivuxolimab in advanced cancers. Sequencing was performed with immunoSEQ multiplex PCR; in TCRdb, only in-frame clones are kept and a portion is missing. Of 100,000 or so clones in the sample, approximately 89% are singletons; the top ten hold 0.54%. The sequenced sample was CD4+ or CD8+ T cells sorted from blood, obtained in a trial of the OX40 agonist ivuxolimab. The receptors stem from an adult with an advanced solid tumor such as melanoma, head and neck, liver or kidney cancer. Both conserved end residues are part of each CDR3. The D gene is left open where the match is weak. Clone size is not always given. Where it is, it says once, few, many or a class for expanded clones.

d_call: .
j_call: TRBJ2-2
v_call: TRBV18
clone_size: .
cdr3_aa: CASSDRDRRTTGELFF
cdr3_nt: TGTGCCAGCTCCGACCGGGACCGCAGGACTACGGGGGAGCTGTTTTTT

d_call: TRBD2
j_call: TRBJ2-1
v_call: TRBV6-4
clone_size: .
cdr3_aa: CASSVTSGAGGEQFF
cdr3_nt: TGTGCCAGCAGTGTGACTAGCGGGGCCGGGGGTGAGCAGTTCTTC

d_call: .
j_call: TRBJ2-3
v_call: TRBV7-9
clone_size: .
cdr3_aa: CASSLKGRISDTQYF
cdr3_nt: TGTGCCAGCAGCTTAAAGGGGCGCATATCAGATACGCAGTATTTT

d_call: TRBD2
j_call: TRBJ2-4
v_call: TRBV28
clone_size: .
cdr3_aa: CASSLGTSGRLQYF
cdr3_nt: TGTGCCAGCAGTTTAGGGACTAGCGGGCGATTACAGTACTTC

d_call: TRBD1
j_call: TRBJ1-3
v_call: TRBV5-1
clone_size: .
cdr3_aa: CASSLGTNRGTGNTIYF
cdr3_nt: TGCGCCAGCAGCTTGGGCACCAACAGGGGAACTGGAAACACCATATATTTT

d_call: TRBD2
j_call: TRBJ2-5
v_call: TRBV4-2
clone_size: .
cdr3_aa: CASSHSGTSGSETQYF
cdr3_nt: TGTGCCAGCAGCCATTCCGGGACTAGCGGGAGTGAGACCCAGTACTTC

d_call: .
j_call: TRBJ2-7
v_call: TRBV6-5
clone_size: .
cdr3_aa: CASSLGGEQYF
cdr3_nt: TGTGCCAGCAGTTTAGGGGGAGAGCAGTACTTC

d_call: .
j_call: TRBJ2-7
v_call: TRBV6-5
clone_size: .
cdr3_aa: CASSYVGGEQYF
cdr3_nt: TGTGCCAGCAGTTACGTGGGCGGCGAGCAGTACTTC

d_call: .
j_call: TRBJ2-7
v_call: TRBV6-5
clone_size: .
cdr3_aa: CASRLTSGYEQYF
cdr3_nt: TGTGCCAGCAGACTGACGTCGGGCTACGAGCAGTACTTC

d_call: .
j_call: TRBJ1-2
v_call: TRBV30
clone_size: .
cdr3_aa: CAWNREGPNYGYTF
cdr3_nt: TGTGCCTGGAACAGGGAGGGTCCTAACTATGGCTACACCTTC

d_call: TRBD2
j_call: TRBJ2-1
v_call: TRBV30
clone_size: .
cdr3_aa: CAWSRLAVGEQFF
cdr3_nt: TGTGCCTGGAGTCGACTAGCGGTCGGCGAGCAGTTCTTC

d_call: .
j_call: TRBJ1-4
v_call: TRBV5-6
clone_size: once
cdr3_aa: CASSGYYRDNFNEKLFF
cdr3_nt: TGTGCCAGCAGCGGATATTACCGGGACAACTTTAATGAAAAACTGTTTTTT

d_call: .
j_call: TRBJ2-1
v_call: TRBV5-1
clone_size: .
cdr3_aa: CASSLGGSYNEQFF
cdr3_nt: TGCGCCAGCAGCTTGGGGGGTTCCTACAATGAGCAGTTCTTC

d_call: TRBD2
j_call: TRBJ2-2
v_call: TRBV5-4
clone_size: .
cdr3_aa: CASQFRGLASAGELFF
cdr3_nt: TGTGCCAGTCAATTCCGGGGACTAGCCAGTGCCGGGGAGCTGTTTTTT

d_call: .
j_call: TRBJ1-1
v_call: TRBV7-6
clone_size: few
cdr3_aa: CASSLADRSEAFF
cdr3_nt: TGTGCCAGCAGCTTAGCCGACAGGTCAGAAGCTTTCTTT

d_call: TRBD1
j_call: TRBJ1-1
v_call: TRBV29-1
clone_size: .
cdr3_aa: CSVERWPGQGAQGYAFF
cdr3_nt: TGCAGCGTTGAGAGGTGGCCGGGACAGGGGGCCCAGGGTTACGCTTTCTTT

d_call: TRBD2
j_call: TRBJ2-1
v_call: TRBV15
clone_size: .
cdr3_aa: CATSRASGSNEQFF
cdr3_nt: TGTGCCACCAGCAGAGCTAGCGGGAGCAATGAGCAGTTCTTC

d_call: .
j_call: TRBJ2-7
v_call: TRBV7-9
clone_size: .
cdr3_aa: CASSRATGGDYEQYF
cdr3_nt: TGTGCCAGCAGCCGAGCCACAGGGGGGGACTACGAGCAGTACTTC

d_call: .
j_call: TRBJ1-3
v_call: TRBV6-5
clone_size: .
cdr3_aa: CASSKIGWNTIYF
cdr3_nt: TGTGCCAGCAGCAAGATTGGATGGAACACCATATATTTT

d_call: .
j_call: TRBJ1-5
v_call: TRBV4-1
clone_size: once
cdr3_aa: CASSQDAGQGLYSNQPQHF
cdr3_nt: TGCGCCAGCAGCCAAGATGCGGGACAAGGCCTTTATAGCAATCAGCCCCAGCATTTT

d_call: .
j_call: TRBJ1-5
v_call: TRBV19
clone_size: .
cdr3_aa: CASSIGLAGNQPQHF
cdr3_nt: TGTGCCAGTAGTATAGGGCTTGCGGGCAATCAGCCCCAGCATTTT

d_call: .
j_call: TRBJ1-2
v_call: TRBV28
clone_size: few
cdr3_aa: CASSLVRESDGYTF
cdr3_nt: TGTGCCAGCAGTTTGGTCAGGGAATCGGATGGCTACACCTTC

d_call: TRBD1
j_call: TRBJ1-1
v_call: TRBV29-1
clone_size: .
cdr3_aa: CSVYGDRAERRAFF
cdr3_nt: TGCAGCGTCTACGGAGACAGGGCCGAGCGAAGGGCTTTCTTT

d_call: .
j_call: TRBJ2-1
v_call: TRBV9
clone_size: once
cdr3_aa: CASSRFGSEQFF
cdr3_nt: TGTGCCAGCAGCCGTTTCGGTAGTGAGCAGTTCTTC

d_call: TRBD2
j_call: TRBJ2-1
v_call: TRBV7-3
clone_size: .
cdr3_aa: CASSLGAGGYNEQFF
cdr3_nt: TGTGCCAGCAGCTTAGGGGCGGGAGGGTACAATGAGCAGTTCTTC

d_call: .
j_call: TRBJ2-2
v_call: TRBV6-4
clone_size: .
cdr3_aa: CASSLPPQVGSPGELFF
cdr3_nt: TGTGCCAGCAGTCTTCCCCCGCAGGTAGGGAGCCCCGGGGAGCTGTTTTTT

d_call: .
j_call: TRBJ2-7
v_call: TRBV11-2
clone_size: .
cdr3_aa: CASSLTPAMSYEQYF
cdr3_nt: TGTGCCAGCAGCTTAACCCCGGCCATGTCCTACGAGCAGTACTTC

d_call: .
j_call: TRBJ2-1
v_call: TRBV25-1
clone_size: .
cdr3_aa: CASSAGGRAYNEQFF
cdr3_nt: TGTGCCAGCAGTGCCGGGGGGCGCGCCTACAATGAGCAGTTCTTC

d_call: TRBD1
j_call: TRBJ2-1
v_call: TRBV5-8
clone_size: once
cdr3_aa: CASSSSDRVRQFF
cdr3_nt: TGTGCCAGCAGCTCCTCCGACAGGGTGCGGCAGTTCTTC

d_call: TRBD2
j_call: TRBJ2-7
v_call: TRBV27
clone_size: .
cdr3_aa: CASSRQVGGYEQYF
cdr3_nt: TGTGCCAGCAGTCGCCAAGTGGGGGGGTACGAGCAGTACTTC

d_call: TRBD1
j_call: TRBJ2-3
v_call: TRBV4-3
clone_size: .
cdr3_aa: CASSRGSRDRGDTQYF
cdr3_nt: TGCGCCAGCAGCCGAGGCTCCCGGGACAGGGGAGATACGCAGTATTTT

d_call: .
j_call: TRBJ2-1
v_call: TRBV7-9
clone_size: .
cdr3_aa: CASSLYSTSYNEQFF
cdr3_nt: TGTGCCAGCAGCTTATATTCCACCTCCTACAATGAGCAGTTCTTC

d_call: .
j_call: TRBJ2-7
v_call: TRBV19
clone_size: .
cdr3_aa: CASSKGFFYEQYF
cdr3_nt: TGTGCCAGTAGTAAGGGATTTTTTTACGAGCAGTACTTC

d_call: TRBD2
j_call: TRBJ2-5
v_call: TRBV6-5
clone_size: .
cdr3_aa: CASSYSGGKETQYF
cdr3_nt: TGTGCCAGCAGTTACTCGGGGGGGAAAGAGACCCAGTACTTC

d_call: .
j_call: TRBJ2-2
v_call: TRBV14
clone_size: .
cdr3_aa: CASSQLKALGGELFF
cdr3_nt: TGTGCCAGCAGCCAACTCAAGGCTCTCGGCGGGGAGCTGTTTTTT

d_call: .
j_call: TRBJ1-3
v_call: TRBV10-2
clone_size: .
cdr3_aa: CASSETAGNTIYF
cdr3_nt: TGCGCCAGCAGTGAAACGGCTGGAAACACCATATATTTT

d_call: .
j_call: TRBJ1-3
v_call: TRBV5-1
clone_size: .
cdr3_aa: CASSLAEYNSGNTIYF
cdr3_nt: TGCGCCAGCAGCTTGGCGGAGTATAACTCTGGAAACACCATATATTTT

d_call: TRBD1
j_call: TRBJ1-1
v_call: TRBV23-1
clone_size: .
cdr3_aa: CASSQDRGTEAFF
cdr3_nt: TGCGCCAGCAGTCAGGACAGGGGCACTGAAGCTTTCTTT

d_call: .
j_call: TRBJ2-2
v_call: TRBV7-2
clone_size: .
cdr3_aa: CASSLGGANTGELFF
cdr3_nt: TGTGCCAGCAGCTTGGGAGGAGCGAACACCGGGGAGCTGTTTTTT

d_call: TRBD2
j_call: TRBJ2-7
v_call: TRBV7-2
clone_size: .
cdr3_aa: CASSFSGRNTYEQYF
cdr3_nt: TGTGCCAGCAGCTTTAGCGGGAGAAATACCTACGAGCAGTACTTC

d_call: .
j_call: TRBJ2-7
v_call: TRBV2
clone_size: .
cdr3_aa: CASTDPRDTTYEQYF
cdr3_nt: TGTGCCAGCACTGATCCTAGGGACACAACCTACGAGCAGTACTTC